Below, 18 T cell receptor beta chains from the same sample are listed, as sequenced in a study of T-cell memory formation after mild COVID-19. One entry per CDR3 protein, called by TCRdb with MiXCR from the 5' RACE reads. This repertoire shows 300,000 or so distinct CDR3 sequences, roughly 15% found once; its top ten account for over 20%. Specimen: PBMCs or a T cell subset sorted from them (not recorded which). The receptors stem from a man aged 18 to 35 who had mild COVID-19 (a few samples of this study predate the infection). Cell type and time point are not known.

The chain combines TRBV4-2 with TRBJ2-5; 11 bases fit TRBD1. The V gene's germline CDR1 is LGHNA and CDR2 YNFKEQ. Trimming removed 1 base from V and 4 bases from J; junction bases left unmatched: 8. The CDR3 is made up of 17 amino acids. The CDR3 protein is CASSQGNGQGAGETQYF. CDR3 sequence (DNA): TGTGCCAGCAGCCAAGGGAATGGACAGGGGGCCGGAGAGACCCAGTACTTC.

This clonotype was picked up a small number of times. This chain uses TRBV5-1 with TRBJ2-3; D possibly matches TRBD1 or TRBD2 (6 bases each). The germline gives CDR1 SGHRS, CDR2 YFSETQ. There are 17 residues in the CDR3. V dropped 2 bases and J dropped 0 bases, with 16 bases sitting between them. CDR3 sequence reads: CASSFYNGGPSTDTQYF. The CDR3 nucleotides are TGCGCCAGCAGCTTTTATAACGGGGGCCCTAGCACAGATACGCAGTATTTT.

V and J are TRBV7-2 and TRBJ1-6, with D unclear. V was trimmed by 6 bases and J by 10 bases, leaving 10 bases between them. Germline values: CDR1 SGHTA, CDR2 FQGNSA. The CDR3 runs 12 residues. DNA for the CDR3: TGTGCCAGCAGGTCGGACGGCTCACCCCTCCACTTT. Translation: CASRSDGSPLHF.

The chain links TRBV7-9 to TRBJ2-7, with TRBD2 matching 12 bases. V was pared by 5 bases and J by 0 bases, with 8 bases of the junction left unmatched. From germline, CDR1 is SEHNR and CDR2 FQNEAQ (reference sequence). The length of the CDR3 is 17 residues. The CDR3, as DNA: TGTGCCAGCAGCCTACTAGCGGGGGGCCCAAGCTCCTACGAGCAGTACTTC. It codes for CASSLLAGGPSSYEQYF.

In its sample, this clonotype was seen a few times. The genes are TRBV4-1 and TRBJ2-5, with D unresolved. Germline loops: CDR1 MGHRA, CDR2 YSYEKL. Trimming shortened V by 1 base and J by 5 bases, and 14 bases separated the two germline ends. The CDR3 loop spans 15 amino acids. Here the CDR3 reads CASSQVSLLEETQYF. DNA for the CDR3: TGCGCCAGCAGCCAAGTATCCCTGTTGGAGGAGACCCAGTACTTC.

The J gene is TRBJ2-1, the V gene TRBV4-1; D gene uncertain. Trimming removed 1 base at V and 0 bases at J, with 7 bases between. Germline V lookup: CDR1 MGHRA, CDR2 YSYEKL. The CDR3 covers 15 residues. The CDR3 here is CASSQVGSSYNEQFF. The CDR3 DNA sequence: TGCGCCAGCAGCCAAGTAGGCAGCTCCTACAATGAGCAGTTCTTC.

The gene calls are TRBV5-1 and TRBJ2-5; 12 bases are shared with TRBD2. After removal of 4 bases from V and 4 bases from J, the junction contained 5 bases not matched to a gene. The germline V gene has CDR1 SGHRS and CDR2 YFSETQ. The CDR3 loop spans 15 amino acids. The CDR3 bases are TGCGCCAGCAGCGCCGGACTAGCGGGGTCAGAGACCCAGTACTTC. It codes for CASSAGLAGSETQYF.

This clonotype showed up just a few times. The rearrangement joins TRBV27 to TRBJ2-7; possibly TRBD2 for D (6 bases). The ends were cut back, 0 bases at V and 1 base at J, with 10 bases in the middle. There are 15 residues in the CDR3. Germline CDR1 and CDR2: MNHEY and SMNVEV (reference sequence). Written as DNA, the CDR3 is TGTGCCAGCAGTTTATCCCCGGGACTTTCCTACGAGCAGTACTTC. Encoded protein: CASSLSPGLSYEQYF.

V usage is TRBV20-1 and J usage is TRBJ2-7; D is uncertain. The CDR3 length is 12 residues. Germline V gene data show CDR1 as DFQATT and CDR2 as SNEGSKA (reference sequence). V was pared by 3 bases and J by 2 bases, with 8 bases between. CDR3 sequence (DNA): TGCAGTGCTAGGGTCACCCCCTACGAGCAGTACGTC. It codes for CSARVTPYEQYV.

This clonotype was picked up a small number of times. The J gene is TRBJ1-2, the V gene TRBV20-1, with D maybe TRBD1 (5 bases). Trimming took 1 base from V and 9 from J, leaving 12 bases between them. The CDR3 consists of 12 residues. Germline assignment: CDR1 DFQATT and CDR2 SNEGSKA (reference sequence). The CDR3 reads CSARVDSSSYTF. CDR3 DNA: TGCAGTGCTAGAGTAGACAGCTCTAGCTACACCTTC.

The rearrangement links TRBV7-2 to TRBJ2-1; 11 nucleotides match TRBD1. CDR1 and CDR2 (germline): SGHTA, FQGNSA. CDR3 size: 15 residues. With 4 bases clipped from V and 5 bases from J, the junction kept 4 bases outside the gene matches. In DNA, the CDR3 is TGTGCCAGCAGCTCGGGACAGGGGGAGAACAATGAGCAGTTCTTC. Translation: CASSSGQGENNEQFF. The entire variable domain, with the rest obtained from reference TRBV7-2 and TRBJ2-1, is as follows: GAGVSQSPSNKVTEKGKDVELRCDPISGHTALYWYRQSLGQGLEFLIYFQGNSAPDKSGLPSDRFSAERTGGSVSTLTIQRTQQEDSAVYLCASSSGQGENNEQFFGPGTRLTVL.

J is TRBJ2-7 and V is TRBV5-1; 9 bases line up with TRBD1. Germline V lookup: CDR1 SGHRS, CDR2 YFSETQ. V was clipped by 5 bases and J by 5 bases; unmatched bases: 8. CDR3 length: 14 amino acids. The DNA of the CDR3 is TGCGCCAGCAGTCTGGACAGGGGTGGGAACGAGCAGTACTTC. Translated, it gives CASSLDRGGNEQYF.

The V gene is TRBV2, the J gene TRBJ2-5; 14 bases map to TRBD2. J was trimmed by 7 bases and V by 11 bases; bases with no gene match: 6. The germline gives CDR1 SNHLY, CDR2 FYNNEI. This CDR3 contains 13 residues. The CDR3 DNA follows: TGTGCCGGTGGACTAGCGGGGGGAGGGACCCAGTACTTC. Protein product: CAGGLAGGGTQYF.

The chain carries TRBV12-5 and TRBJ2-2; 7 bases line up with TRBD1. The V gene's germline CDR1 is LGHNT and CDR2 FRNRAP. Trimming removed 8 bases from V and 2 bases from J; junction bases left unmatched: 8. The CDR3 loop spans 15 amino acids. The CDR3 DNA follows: TGTGCTAGTACCTCGGGACAGTATAACACCGGGGAGCTGTTTTTT. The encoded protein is CASTSGQYNTGELFF.

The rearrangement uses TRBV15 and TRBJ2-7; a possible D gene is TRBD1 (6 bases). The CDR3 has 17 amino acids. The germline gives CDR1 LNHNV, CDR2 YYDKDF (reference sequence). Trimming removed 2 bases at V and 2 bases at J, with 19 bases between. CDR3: CATSRFFSGVGAYEQYV. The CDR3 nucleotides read TGTGCCACCAGCAGATTCTTTTCAGGGGTTGGCGCCTACGAGCAGTACGTC.

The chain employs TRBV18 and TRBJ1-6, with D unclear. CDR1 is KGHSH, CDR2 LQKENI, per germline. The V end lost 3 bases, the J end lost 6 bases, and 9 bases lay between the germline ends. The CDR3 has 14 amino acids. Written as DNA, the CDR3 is TGTGCCAGCTCACCCGAAGGGTCTAATTCACCCCTCCACTTT. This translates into CASSPEGSNSPLHF. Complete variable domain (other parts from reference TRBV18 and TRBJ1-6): NAGVMQNPRHLVRRRGQEARLRCSPMKGHSHVYWYRQLPEEGLKFMVYLQKENIIDESGMPKERFSAEFPKEGPSILRIQQVVRGDSAAYFCASSPEGSNSPLHFGNGTRLTVT.

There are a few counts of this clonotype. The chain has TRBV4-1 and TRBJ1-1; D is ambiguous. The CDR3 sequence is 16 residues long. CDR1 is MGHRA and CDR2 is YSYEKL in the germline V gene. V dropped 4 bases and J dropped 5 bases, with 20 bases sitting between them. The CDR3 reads CASSRFVGSGRTEAFF. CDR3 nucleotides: TGCGCCAGCAGCCGGTTTGTGGGGAGCGGGAGGACTGAAGCTTTCTTT.

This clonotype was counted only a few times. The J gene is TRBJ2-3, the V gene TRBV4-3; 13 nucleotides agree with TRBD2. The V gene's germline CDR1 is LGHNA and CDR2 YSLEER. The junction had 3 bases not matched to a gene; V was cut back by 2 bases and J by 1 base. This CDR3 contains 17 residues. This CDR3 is CASSQLGTSGGTDTQYF. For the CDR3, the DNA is TGCGCCAGCAGCCAACTAGGGACTAGCGGGGGCACAGATACGCAGTATTTT.